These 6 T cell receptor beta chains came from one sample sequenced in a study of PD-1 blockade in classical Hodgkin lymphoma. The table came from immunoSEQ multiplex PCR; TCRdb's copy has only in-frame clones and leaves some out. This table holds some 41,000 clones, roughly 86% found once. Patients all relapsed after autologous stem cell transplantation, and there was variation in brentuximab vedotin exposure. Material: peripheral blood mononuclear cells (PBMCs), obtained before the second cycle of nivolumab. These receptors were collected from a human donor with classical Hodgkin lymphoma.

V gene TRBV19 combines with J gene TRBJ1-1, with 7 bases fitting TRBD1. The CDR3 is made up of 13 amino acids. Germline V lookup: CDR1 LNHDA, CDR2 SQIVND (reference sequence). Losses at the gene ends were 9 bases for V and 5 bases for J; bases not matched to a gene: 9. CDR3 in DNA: TGTGCCAGCAGCGACAGGGTACGAACTGAAGCTTTCTTT. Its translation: CASSDRVRTEAFF.

CDR3: CASSLPGQGAGTEAFF. CDR3 coding DNA: TGTGCCAGCAGTTTACCAGGACAGGGGGCCGGCACTGAAGCTTTCTTT. The V call is TRBV6-5, the J call TRBJ1-1; the match to TRBD1 covers 11 bases. V shed 4 bases, J shed 4 bases, and the junction held 8 bases outside the gene matches. The CDR3 consists of 16 residues. Per the germline V gene, CDR1 is MNHEY and CDR2 is SVGAGI.

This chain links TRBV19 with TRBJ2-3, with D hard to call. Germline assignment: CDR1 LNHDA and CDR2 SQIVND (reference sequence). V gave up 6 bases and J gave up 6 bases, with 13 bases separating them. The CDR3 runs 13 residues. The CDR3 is CASSPTRADTQYF. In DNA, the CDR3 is TGTGCCAGTAGCCCGACTCGGGCGGATACGCAGTATTTT. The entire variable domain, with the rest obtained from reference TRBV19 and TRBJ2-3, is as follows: DGGITQSPKYLFRKEGQNVTLSCEQNLNHDAMYWYRQDPGQGLRLIYYSQIVNDFQKGDIAEGYSVSREKKESFPLTVTSAQKNPTAFYLCASSPTRADTQYFGPGTRLTVL.

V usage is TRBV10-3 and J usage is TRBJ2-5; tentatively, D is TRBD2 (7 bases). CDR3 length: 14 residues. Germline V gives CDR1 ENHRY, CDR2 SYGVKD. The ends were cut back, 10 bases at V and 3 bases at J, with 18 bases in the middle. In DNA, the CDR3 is TGTGCCACCTCAAGGGGGGGAGGCAAAGAGACCCAGTACTTC. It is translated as CATSRGGGKETQYF.

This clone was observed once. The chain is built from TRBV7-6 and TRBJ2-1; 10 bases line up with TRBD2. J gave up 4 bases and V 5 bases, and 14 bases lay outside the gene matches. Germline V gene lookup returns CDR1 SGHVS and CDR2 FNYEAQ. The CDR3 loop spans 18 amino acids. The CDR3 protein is CASSATPMTSGLYNEQFF. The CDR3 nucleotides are TGTGCCAGCAGCGCCACCCCGATGACTAGCGGGTTATACAATGAGCAGTTCTTC. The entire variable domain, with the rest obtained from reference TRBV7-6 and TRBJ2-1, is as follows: GAGVSQSPRYKVTKRGQDVALRCDPISGHVSLYWYRQALGQGPEFLTYFNYEAQQDKSGLPNDRFSAERPEGSISTLTIQRTEQRDSAMYRCASSATPMTSGLYNEQFFGPGTRLTVL.

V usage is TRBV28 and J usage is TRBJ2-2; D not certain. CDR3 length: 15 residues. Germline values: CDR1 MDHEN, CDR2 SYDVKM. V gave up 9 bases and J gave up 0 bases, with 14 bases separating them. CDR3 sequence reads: CASRFSTANTGELFF. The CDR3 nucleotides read TGTGCCAGTAGATTTTCGACGGCGAACACCGGGGAGCTGTTTTTT.